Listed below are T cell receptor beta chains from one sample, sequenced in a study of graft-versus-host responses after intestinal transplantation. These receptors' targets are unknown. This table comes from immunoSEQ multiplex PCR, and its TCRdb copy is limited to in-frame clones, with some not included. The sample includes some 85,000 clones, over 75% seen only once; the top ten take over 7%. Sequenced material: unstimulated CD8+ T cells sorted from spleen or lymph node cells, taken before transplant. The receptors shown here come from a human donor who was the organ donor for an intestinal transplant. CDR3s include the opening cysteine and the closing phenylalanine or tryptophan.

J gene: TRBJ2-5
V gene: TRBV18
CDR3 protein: CASPPGTFQETQYF

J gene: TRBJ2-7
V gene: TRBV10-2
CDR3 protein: CASSEGQYSYEQYF

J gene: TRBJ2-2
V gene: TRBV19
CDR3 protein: CASTLGQNTGELFF

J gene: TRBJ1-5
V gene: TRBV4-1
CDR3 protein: CASSQSGAGPQHF

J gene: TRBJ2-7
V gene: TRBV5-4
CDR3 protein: CASSSARTGGHYEQYF

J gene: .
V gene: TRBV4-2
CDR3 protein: CASSPSAGGRSTYEQYF

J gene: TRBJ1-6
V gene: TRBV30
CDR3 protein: CAWMEKGSYNSPLHF

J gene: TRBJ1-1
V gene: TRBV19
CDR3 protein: CASRDLNTEAFF

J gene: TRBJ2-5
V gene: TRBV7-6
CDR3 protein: CASSLHLDQTQYF

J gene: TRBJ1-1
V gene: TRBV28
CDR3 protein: CASSYLLPQGTEAFF

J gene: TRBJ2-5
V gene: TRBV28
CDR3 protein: CASTQGMRDRAYQETQYF

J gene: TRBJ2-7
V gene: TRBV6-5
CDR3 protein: CASSYGDGGGHEQYF

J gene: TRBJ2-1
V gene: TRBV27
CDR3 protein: CASSQSWTSGGADEQFF

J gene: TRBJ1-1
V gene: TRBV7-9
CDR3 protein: CASSLLVAEAFF

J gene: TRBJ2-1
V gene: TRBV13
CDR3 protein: CASSLGGGYNEQFF

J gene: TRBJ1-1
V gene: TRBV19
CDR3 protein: CASSIGDRGYWDTEAFF

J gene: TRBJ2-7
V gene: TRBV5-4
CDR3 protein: CASSTPYEQYF

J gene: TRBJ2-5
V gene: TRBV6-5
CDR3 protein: CASSYSTSSQETQYF

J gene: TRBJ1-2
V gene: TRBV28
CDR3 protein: CASRIDDGTYLVAEGYTF

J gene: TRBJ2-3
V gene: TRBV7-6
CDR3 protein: CASSPGVGAPDTQYF

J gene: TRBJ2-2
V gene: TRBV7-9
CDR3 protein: CASSPGDTGELFF

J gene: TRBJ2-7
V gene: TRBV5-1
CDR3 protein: CASSPRWQDEEQYF

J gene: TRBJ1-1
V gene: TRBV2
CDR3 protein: CASSGRGDFISAEAFF

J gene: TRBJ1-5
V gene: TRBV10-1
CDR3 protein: CASSESRQNNQPQHF

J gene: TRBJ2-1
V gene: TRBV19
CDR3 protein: CASRHQSSYNEQFF

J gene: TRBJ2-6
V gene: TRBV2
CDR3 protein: CASSRSRDRTSSGANVLTF

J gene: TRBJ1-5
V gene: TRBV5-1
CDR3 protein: CASSPDQYSNQPQHF

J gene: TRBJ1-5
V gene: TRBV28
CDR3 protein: CASSFSPNQPQHF

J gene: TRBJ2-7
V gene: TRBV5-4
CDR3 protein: CASSLAAKGTYEQYF

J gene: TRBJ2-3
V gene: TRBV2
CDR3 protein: CARYSGGASDTQYF

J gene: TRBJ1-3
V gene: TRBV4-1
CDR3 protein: CASSYRVTGNAIYF

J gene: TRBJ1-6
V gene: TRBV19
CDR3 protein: CASSSWDRIWNSPLHF

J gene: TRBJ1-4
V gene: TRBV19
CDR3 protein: CASSQWGKEKLFF

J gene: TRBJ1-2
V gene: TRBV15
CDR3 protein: CATSRGRNDRIGDGYTF

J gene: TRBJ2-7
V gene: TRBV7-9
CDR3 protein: CASSLGSYEQYF

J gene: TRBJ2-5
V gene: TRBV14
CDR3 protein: CASSQRLAGSQETQYF

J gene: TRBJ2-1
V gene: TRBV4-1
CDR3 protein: CASSHGSGLISYNEQFF

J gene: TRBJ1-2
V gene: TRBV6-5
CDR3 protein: CASSFLSNGGYGYTF

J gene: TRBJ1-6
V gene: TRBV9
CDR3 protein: CASSERSYSPLHF

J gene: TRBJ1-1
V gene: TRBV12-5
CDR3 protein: CASGLSLSTEAFF

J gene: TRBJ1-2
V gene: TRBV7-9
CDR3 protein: CASSLDSANYGYTF

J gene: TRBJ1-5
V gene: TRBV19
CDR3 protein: CASIHPEGNQPQHF

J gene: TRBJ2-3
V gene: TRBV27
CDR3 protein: CASRMDSSTDTQYF

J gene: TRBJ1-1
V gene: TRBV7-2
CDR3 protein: CASRSTGVSEAFF

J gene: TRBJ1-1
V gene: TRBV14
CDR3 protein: CASSQDLVLQGRRTEAFF

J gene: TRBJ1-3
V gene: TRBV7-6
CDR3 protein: CASSSQGFGTGNTIYF

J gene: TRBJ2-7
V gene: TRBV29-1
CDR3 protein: CSVETSDRYEQYF

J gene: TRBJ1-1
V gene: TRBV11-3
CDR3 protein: CASSLGRVGVNTEAFF

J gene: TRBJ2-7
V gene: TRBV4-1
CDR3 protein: CASSQEPGAYEQYF

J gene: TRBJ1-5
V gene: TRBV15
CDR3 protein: CATSSNRVQPQHF

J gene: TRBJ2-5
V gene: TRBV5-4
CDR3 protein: CASSLLGDLTSLEETQYF

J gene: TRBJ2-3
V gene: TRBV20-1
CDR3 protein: CSAPGGAFEYF

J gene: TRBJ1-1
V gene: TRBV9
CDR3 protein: CASSAGLGGYTEAFF

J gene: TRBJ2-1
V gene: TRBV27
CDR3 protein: CASRGTGISYNEQFF

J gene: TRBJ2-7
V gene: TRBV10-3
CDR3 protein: CAILLGEGSYEQYF

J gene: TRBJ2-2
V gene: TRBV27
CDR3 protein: CASSFATGQVLAGELFF

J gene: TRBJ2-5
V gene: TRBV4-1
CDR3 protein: CASSQDPGGLGETQYF

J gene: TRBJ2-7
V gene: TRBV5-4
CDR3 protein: CASSFGTGYVGQYF

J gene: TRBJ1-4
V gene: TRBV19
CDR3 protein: CASSITGFGSEKLFF

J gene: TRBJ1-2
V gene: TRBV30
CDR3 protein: CAWSVPRDGYTF